Below are 8 T cell receptor beta chains sequenced from a single sample in a study of T cell repertoires in cytomegalovirus infection. In TCRdb, the reads were re-called with MiXCR into one record per CDR3 protein. The sample lists fewer than 250,000 distinct CDR3 sequences, 9% to 15% occurring once. Material: PBMCs. Every receptor here comes from a human donor in good health (CMV status not recorded). Some clones in this sample may be carry-over from other donors' samples.

The chain couples TRBV5-1 to TRBJ2-5, with D possibly TRBD2 on 5 matching bases. V was cut by 2 bases and J by 5 bases, with 16 bases left in between. This CDR3 region has 15 residues. Germline V gene data show CDR1 as SGHRS and CDR2 as YFSETQ. CDR3 loop: CASSFQGRREETQYF. For the CDR3, the DNA is TGCGCCAGCAGCTTTCAAGGTCGTAGGGAGGAGACCCAGTACTTC.

This clonotype appeared many times. CDR3 in amino acids: CASSPSGGGAGELFF. For the CDR3, the DNA is TGTGCCAGCAGCCCCAGCGGGGGAGGCGCCGGGGAGCTGTTTTTT. V and J are TRBV5-5 and TRBJ2-2; 8 positions agree with TRBD2. The CDR3 loop spans 15 amino acids. Trimming removed 4 bases from V and 6 bases from J; junction bases left unmatched: 8. CDR1 and CDR2 from the germline V gene are SGHKS and YYEKEE (reference sequence).

Many counts were recorded for this clonotype. V is TRBV5-6 and J is TRBJ2-5; D tentatively reads TRBD1 or TRBD2 (5 bases each). The CDR3 runs to 11 residues. Germline-derived CDR1 and CDR2 are SGHDT and YYEEEE. V was shortened by 7 bases and J by 4 bases, with 8 bases between the two germline ends. CDR3 coding DNA: TGTGCCAGCGGGGGTGGAGAGACCCAGTACTTC. Residues: CASGGGETQYF.

The chain employs TRBV7-2 and TRBJ2-5; the match to TRBD2 covers 14 bases. Germline V gives CDR1 SGHTA, CDR2 FQGNSA. V was pared by 1 base and J by 5 bases, with 3 bases of the junction left unmatched. This CDR3 is 16 amino acids long. The CDR3 region is CASSLETSGGGETQYF. CDR3 nucleotide sequence: TGTGCCAGCAGCTTAGAGACTAGCGGGGGGGGGGAGACCCAGTACTTC.

The table lists this clonotype with many counts. This chain connects TRBV7-9 to TRBJ2-5, with 8 bases aligning to TRBD2. This CDR3 region has 12 residues. The germline V gene encodes CDR1 SEHNR and CDR2 FQNEAQ (reference sequence). V was pared by 8 bases and J by 2 bases, with 1 base of the junction left unmatched. Written as DNA, the CDR3 is TGTGCCAGCGGCGGGAGGCAAGAGACCCAGTACTTC. Translation: CASGGRQETQYF.

This clonotype was counted at least ten times. This sequence joins TRBV19 and TRBJ1-2; 9 bases are a match to TRBD1. Germline CDR1 and CDR2: LNHDA and SQIVND (reference sequence). CDR3 length: 14 amino acids. The junction had 12 bases not matched to a gene; V was cut back by 8 bases and J by 8 bases. The CDR3: CASLRWGQGEGYTF. The CDR3 DNA follows: TGTGCCAGTCTACGCTGGGGACAGGGTGAGGGCTACACCTTC.

This clonotype was recorded many times. The V and J genes are TRBV6-5 and TRBJ2-3; 7 nucleotides match TRBD1. This CDR3 comprises 12 residues. Per the germline V gene, CDR1 is MNHEY and CDR2 is SVGAGI. Germline trimming cut 7 bases from V and 5 bases from J; bases unmatched to any gene: 3. In DNA form, the CDR3 reads TGTGCCAGCAAAGGGGGCAGAGATACGCAGTATTTT. Its protein is CASKGGRDTQYF.

V gene TRBV20-1 combines with J gene TRBJ2-7, with D maybe TRBD2 (5 bases). CDR3 length equals 14 residues. The V end lost 1 base, the J end lost 3 bases, and 13 bases lay between the germline ends. Germline assignment: CDR1 DFQATT and CDR2 SNEGSKA (reference sequence). The DNA for the CDR3 is TGCAGTGCTAGAGCTCGGGATAGCTACTACGAGCAGTACTTC. Its protein product is CSARARDSYYEQYF.